Listed below are T cell receptor beta chains from one sample, sequenced in a study of cytomegalovirus exposure and HLA in healthy donors. Clones were sequenced by immunoSEQ multiplex PCR, and TCRdb holds only the in-frame ones, with some missing. The table has tens of thousands of clones, approximately 80% seen once. The sample comprised PBMCs. The receptors come from a woman between 40 and 50 years old in good health and CMV-seronegative. Both conserved end residues are part of each CDR3. D genes are given only for firm matches. Some rows mark clone size as missing; the rest say once, few, many or name a class of expanded clone.

J gene: TRBJ1-1; clone size: NA; V gene: TRBV5-8; D gene: NA; CDR3 protein: CASSYTGGLNTEAFF; CDR3 DNA: TGTGCCAGCAGCTACACGGGGGGGCTGAACACTGAAGCTTTCTTT
J gene: TRBJ1-1; clone size: NA; V gene: TRBV6-6; D gene: TRBD1; CDR3 protein: CASSLDRGFSNTEAFF; CDR3 DNA: TGTGCCAGCAGCCTAGACAGGGGGTTTTCGAACACTGAAGCTTTCTTT
J gene: TRBJ1-1; clone size: NA; V gene: TRBV5-4; D gene: NA; CDR3 protein: CASSSQGGNTEAFF; CDR3 DNA: TGTGCCAGCAGCTCGCAGGGCGGGAACACTGAAGCTTTCTTT
J gene: TRBJ2-1; clone size: NA; V gene: TRBV7-9; D gene: TRBD2; CDR3 protein: CASSLPKLLRESYNEQFF; CDR3 DNA: TGTGCCAGCAGCCTCCCCAAGTTGTTGCGGGAGTCCTACAATGAGCAGTTCTTC
J gene: TRBJ2-7; clone size: NA; V gene: TRBV7-9; D gene: TRBD2; CDR3 protein: CATMEAGGPAGLEQYF; CDR3 DNA: TGTGCCACAATGGAAGCGGGAGGGCCAGCGGGGCTCGAGCAGTACTTC
J gene: TRBJ2-1; clone size: NA; V gene: TRBV6-1; D gene: TRBD2; CDR3 protein: CASSGEGRGEQFF; CDR3 DNA: TGTGCCAGCAGTGGGGAGGGCCGTGGTGAGCAGTTCTTC
J gene: TRBJ2-7; clone size: NA; V gene: TRBV15; D gene: TRBD2; CDR3 protein: CATSREYPGLAGSYEQYF; CDR3 DNA: TGTGCCACCAGCAGAGAATATCCCGGACTAGCGGGATCTTACGAGCAGTACTTC
J gene: TRBJ1-1; clone size: few; V gene: TRBV2; D gene: NA; CDR3 protein: CASSETGLGTEAFF; CDR3 DNA: TGTGCCAGCAGTGAAACAGGGTTGGGCACTGAAGCTTTCTTT
J gene: TRBJ2-5; clone size: once; V gene: TRBV18; D gene: TRBD2; CDR3 protein: CASSRLAGETQYF; CDR3 DNA: TGTGCCAGCTCACGACTAGCGGGAGAGACCCAGTACTTC
J gene: TRBJ2-2; clone size: NA; V gene: TRBV19; D gene: TRBD1; CDR3 protein: CASSRTGDTGELFF; CDR3 DNA: TGTGCCAGTAGTAGGACAGGCGACACCGGGGAGCTGTTTTTT
J gene: TRBJ2-7; clone size: once; V gene: TRBV27; D gene: TRBD2; CDR3 protein: CASSLTSGRAYPYQQYF; CDR3 DNA: TGTGCCAGCAGTTTAACAAGCGGGAGGGCCTACCCTTACCAGCAGTACTTC
J gene: TRBJ2-2; clone size: NA; V gene: TRBV7-8; D gene: NA; CDR3 protein: CASSLDRTGELFF; CDR3 DNA: TGTGCCAGCAGCTTAGATAGAACCGGGGAGCTGTTTTTT
J gene: TRBJ2-1; clone size: NA; V gene: TRBV4-2; D gene: TRBD2; CDR3 protein: CASRIGRASNEQFF; CDR3 DNA: TGTGCCAGCAGAATCGGGAGGGCCTCCAATGAGCAGTTCTTC
J gene: TRBJ1-3; clone size: NA; V gene: TRBV7-2; D gene: NA; CDR3 protein: CASRIRGGSGNTIYF; CDR3 DNA: TGTGCCAGCAGGATAAGGGGGGGCTCTGGAAACACCATATATTTT
J gene: TRBJ2-7; clone size: NA; V gene: TRBV19; D gene: TRBD2; CDR3 protein: CASSQSGRAGSYEQYF; CDR3 DNA: TGTGCCAGTAGTCAGAGCGGGAGGGCCGGCTCCTACGAGCAGTACTTC
J gene: TRBJ2-2; clone size: NA; V gene: TRBV28; D gene: TRBD1; CDR3 protein: CASSLWRLDRAPGELFF; CDR3 DNA: TGTGCCAGCAGTTTATGGCGGCTTGACAGGGCCCCCGGGGAGCTGTTTTTT
J gene: TRBJ2-1; clone size: NA; V gene: TRBV19; D gene: NA; CDR3 protein: CASRSPAADSLNEQFF; CDR3 DNA: TGTGCCAGTAGGTCGCCGGCTGCGGACTCCCTAAATGAGCAGTTCTTC
J gene: TRBJ2-1; clone size: NA; V gene: TRBV5-4; D gene: TRBD1; CDR3 protein: CASSESTGGATREQFF; CDR3 DNA: TGTGCCAGCAGCGAATCGACAGGGGGCGCGACACGTGAGCAGTTCTTC